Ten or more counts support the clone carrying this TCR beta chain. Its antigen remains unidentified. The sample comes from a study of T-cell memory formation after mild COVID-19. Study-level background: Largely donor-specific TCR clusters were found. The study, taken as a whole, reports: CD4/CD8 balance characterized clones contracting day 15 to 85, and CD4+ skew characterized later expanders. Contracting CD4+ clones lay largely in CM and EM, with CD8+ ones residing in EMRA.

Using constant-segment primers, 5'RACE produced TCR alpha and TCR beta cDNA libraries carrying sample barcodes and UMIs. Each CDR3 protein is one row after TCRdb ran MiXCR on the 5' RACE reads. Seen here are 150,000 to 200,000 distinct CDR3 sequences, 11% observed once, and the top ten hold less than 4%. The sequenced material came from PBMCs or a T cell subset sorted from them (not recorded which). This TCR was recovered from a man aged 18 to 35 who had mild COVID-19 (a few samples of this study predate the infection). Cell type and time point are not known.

DNA for the CDR3: TGTGCCAGCAGTGAATCCGATAGCAATCAGCCCCAGCATTTT. Amino acid sequence: CASSESDSNQPQHF. This rearrangement joins TRBV6-1 to TRBJ1-5; D ambiguous. CDR3 length equals 14 residues. V lost 2 bases, J lost 0 bases, and 5 bases lay in between. Per the germline V gene, CDR1 is MNHNS and CDR2 is SASEGT.